Below, 5 T cell receptor beta chains from the same sample are listed, as sequenced in a study of CD8 T cells in ankylosing spondylitis. One entry per CDR3 protein, called by TCRdb with MiXCR from the 5' RACE reads. The sample has more than 25,000 distinct CDR3 sequences; 5.3% are singletons. Sequencing was carried out using blood, either unsorted or a sorted T cell fraction (not recorded which). The receptor source for this set is a female donor with ankylosing spondylitis or in good health (not recorded which).

This chain links TRBV9 with TRBJ2-2, with D possibly TRBD1 on 6 matching bases. CDR1 is SGDLS, CDR2 YYNGEE, per germline. The V and J ends lost 5 bases and 1 base respectively, with 12 bases between them. CDR3 length: 15 residues. CDR3 bases: TGTGCCAGCAGTCCATTGACAGGGAACACCGGGGAGCTGTTTTTT. This sequence encodes CASSPLTGNTGELFF.

Worth noting for this clonotype: A clone one base away is much larger, so this may be a read error. The rearrangement links TRBV9 to TRBJ2-6; D perhaps matches TRBD1 (5 bases). CDR3 size: 16 residues. Germline CDR1 SGDLS, CDR2 YYNGEE. The CDR3 sequence is CASSGTGHSGANVPTF. In DNA, the CDR3 is TGTGCCAGCAGCGGTACAGGCCACTCTGGGGCCAACGTCCCGACTTTC. The variable domain in full, completed from reference TRBV9 and TRBJ2-6, reads DSGVTQTPKHLITATGQRVTLRCSPRSGDLSVYWYQQSLDQGLQFLIQYYNGEERAKGNILERFSAQQFPDLHSELNLSSLELGDSALYFCASSGTGHSGANVPTFGAGSRLTVL.

This clonotype is medium-sized. This rearrangement joins TRBV9 to TRBJ2-4; 9 positions agree with TRBD1. The germline gives CDR1 SGDLS, CDR2 YYNGEE. This CDR3 spans 15 amino acids. J lost 3 bases, V lost 3 bases, and 4 bases had no gene match. The DNA of the CDR3 is TGTGCCAGCAGCGGAACGACAGGGGGCAAAAACATTCAGTACTTC. This translates into CASSGTTGGKNIQYF.

This clonotype occurred many times. The J gene is TRBJ2-5, the V gene TRBV9; D remains unclear. Per germline, CDR1 SGDLS and CDR2 YYNGEE. V was clipped by 0 bases and J by 3 bases, with 12 bases between them. CDR3 length: 15 residues. The CDR3 bases are TGTGCCAGCAGCGTAGCTGGCAGTCTAAAAGAGACCCAGTACTTC. Protein: CASSVAGSLKETQYF.

The table lists this clonotype with a few counts. The chain has TRBV9 and TRBJ2-1; 8 bases are shared with TRBD2. The CDR3 is 14 residues long. Germline values: CDR1 SGDLS, CDR2 YYNGEE. V shed 0 bases, J shed 8 bases, and the junction held 4 bases outside the gene matches. CDR3 nucleotide sequence: TGTGCCAGCAGCGTAGCCGGGAGGGCCGATGAGCAGTTCTTC. As protein: CASSVAGRADEQFF.